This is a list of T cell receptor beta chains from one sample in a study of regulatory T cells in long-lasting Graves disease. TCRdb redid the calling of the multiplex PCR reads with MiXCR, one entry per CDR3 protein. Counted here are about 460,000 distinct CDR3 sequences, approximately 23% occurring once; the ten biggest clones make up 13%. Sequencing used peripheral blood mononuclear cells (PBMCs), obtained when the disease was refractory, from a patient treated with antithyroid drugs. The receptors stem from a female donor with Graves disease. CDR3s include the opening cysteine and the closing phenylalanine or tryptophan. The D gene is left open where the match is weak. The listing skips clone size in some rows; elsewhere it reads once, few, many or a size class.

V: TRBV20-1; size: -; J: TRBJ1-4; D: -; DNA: TGCAGTGCTGCGGGGTTGGGTGAAAAACTGTTTTTT; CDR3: CSAAGLGEKLFF
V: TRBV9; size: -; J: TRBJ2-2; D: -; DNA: TGTGCCAGCAGCGTTAGTTGGACCGGGGAGCTGTTTTTT; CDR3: CASSVSWTGELFF
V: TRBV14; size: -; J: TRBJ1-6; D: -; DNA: TGTGCCAGCAGCTACCAGAATTCACCCCTCCACTTT; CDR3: CASSYQNSPLHF
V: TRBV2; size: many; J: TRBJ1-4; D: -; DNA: TGTGCCAGCTCCTCCGACAGGACCAATGAAAAACTGTTTTTT; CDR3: CASSSDRTNEKLFF
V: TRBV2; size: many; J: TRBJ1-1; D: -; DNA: TGTGCCAGCAGTGACCACAGACTTGAAGCTTTCTTT; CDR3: CASSDHRLEAFF
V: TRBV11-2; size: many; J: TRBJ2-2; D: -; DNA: TGTGCCAGCAGCTTAGTTAGTCCCACCGGGGAGCTGTTTTTT; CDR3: CASSLVSPTGELFF
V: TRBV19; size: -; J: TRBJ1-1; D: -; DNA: TGTGCCAGCGGCGGGTGGGTGTGGACTGAAGCTTTCTTT; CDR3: CASGGWVWTEAFF
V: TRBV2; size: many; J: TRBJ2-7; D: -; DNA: TGTGCCAGCAGTGTGGTAGAACTAACCTACGAGCAGTACTTC; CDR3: CASSVVELTYEQYF
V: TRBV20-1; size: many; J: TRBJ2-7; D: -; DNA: TGCAGTGCTAGCGGGCAACAGTACGAGCAGTACTTC; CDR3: CSASGQQYEQYF
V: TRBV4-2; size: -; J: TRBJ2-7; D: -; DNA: TGTGCCAGCAGCCAAGAGACGGCAGCCTACGAGCAGTACTTC; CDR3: CASSQETAAYEQYF
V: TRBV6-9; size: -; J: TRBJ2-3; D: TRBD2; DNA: TGTGCCAGCAGTTACGGGACTAGCGGGAGTCGCGATACGCAGTATTTT; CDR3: CASSYGTSGSRDTQYF
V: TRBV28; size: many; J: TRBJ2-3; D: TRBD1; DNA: TGTGCCAGCAGTTTACCCCGACAGGGAGATACGCAGTATTTT; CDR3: CASSLPRQGDTQYF
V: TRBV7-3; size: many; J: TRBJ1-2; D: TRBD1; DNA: TGTGCCAGCAGCCTCGGGACAGGGGCTGTCTATGGCTACACCTTC; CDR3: CASSLGTGAVYGYTF
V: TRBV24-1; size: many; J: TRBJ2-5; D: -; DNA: TGTGCCACCAGTCCTGATACAGGGCCCCAAGAGACCCAGTACTTC; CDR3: CATSPDTGPQETQYF
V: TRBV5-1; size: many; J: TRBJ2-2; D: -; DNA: TGCGCCAGCAACTCGGGTCCCGGGGAGCTGTTTTTT; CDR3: CASNSGPGELFF
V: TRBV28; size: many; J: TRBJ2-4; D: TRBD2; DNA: TGTGCCAGCAGCCTATCGGGGGGAAGGGCCAAAAACATTCAGTACTTC; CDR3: CASSLSGGRAKNIQYF
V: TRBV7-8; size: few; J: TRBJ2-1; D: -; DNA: TGTGCCAGCAGCTTAGTGCGGACAGCGACCTACAATGAGCAGTTCTTC; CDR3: CASSLVRTATYNEQFF
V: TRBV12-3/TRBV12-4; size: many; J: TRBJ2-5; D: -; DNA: TGTGCCAGCGAGTACCAAGAGACCCAGTACTTC; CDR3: CASEYQETQYF
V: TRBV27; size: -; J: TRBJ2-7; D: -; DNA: TGTGCCAGCAGTTTGGGGCAGGGAATTTCCTACGAGCAGTACTTC; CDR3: CASSLGQGISYEQYF
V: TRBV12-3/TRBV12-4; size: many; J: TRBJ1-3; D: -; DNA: TGTGCCAGCAGAGAGTCTCGCTCTGGAAACACCATATATTTT; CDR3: CASRESRSGNTIYF
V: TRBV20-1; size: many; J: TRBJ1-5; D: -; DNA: TGCAGTGCTAGCCTCGACAGGCCTGATAGCAATCAGCCCCAGCATTTT; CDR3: CSASLDRPDSNQPQHF